The entry below describes one T cell receptor (beta chain). Its target is not known. The CDR3 has 15 amino acids. CDR1 and CDR2 (germline): MDHEN, SYDVKM. V lost 4 bases, J lost 8 bases, and 17 bases lay in between. This entry belongs to a study of OX40 agonist ivuxolimab in advanced cancers. The wider study: Participants, 75% to 90% male, averaged around 60 years of age, ranging from roughly 23 to 80.

The assay was immunoSEQ multiplex PCR, and TCRdb's table has in-frame clones only and misses some. Of 85,000 to 100,000 clones detected, more than 85% appear once; the ten largest clones hold around 0.32%. The study's findings and limits: Several nonresponders also turned out to have low normalized T-cell clonal expansion.

This specimen was CD4+ or CD8+ T cells sorted from blood, taken in a trial of the OX40 agonist ivuxolimab. The chain combines TRBV28 with TRBJ1-4; TRBD1 is a possible D gene (5 bases). This sequence was found in an adult with an advanced solid tumor such as melanoma, head and neck, liver or kidney cancer. CDR3 sequence: CASSSRGIGGEKLFF. CDR3 nucleotides: TGTGCCAGCAGTTCTAGGGGCATCGGAGGGGAAAAACTGTTTTTT.